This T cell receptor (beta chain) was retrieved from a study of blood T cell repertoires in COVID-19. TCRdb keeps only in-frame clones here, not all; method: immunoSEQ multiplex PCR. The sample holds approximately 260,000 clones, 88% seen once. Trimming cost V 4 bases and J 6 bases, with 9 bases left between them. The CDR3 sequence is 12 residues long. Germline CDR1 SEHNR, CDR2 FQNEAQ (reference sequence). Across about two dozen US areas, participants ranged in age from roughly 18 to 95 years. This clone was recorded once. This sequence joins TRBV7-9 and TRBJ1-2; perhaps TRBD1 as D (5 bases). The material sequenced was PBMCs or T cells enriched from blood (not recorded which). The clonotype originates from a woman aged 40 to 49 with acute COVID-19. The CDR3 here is CASSWEGNGYTF. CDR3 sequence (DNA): TGTGCCAGCAGCTGGGAGGGGAATGGCTACACCTTC.